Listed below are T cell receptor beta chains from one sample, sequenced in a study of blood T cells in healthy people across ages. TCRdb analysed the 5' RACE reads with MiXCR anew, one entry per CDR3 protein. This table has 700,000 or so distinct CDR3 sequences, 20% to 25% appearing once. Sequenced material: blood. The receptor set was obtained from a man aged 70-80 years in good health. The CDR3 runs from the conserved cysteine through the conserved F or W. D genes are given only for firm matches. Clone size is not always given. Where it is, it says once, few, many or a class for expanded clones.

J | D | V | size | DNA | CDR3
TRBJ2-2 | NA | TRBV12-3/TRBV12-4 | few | TGTGCCAGCAGGCGGACTAAAGGGGAGCTGTTTTTT | CASRRTKGELFF
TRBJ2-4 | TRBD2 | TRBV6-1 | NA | TGTGCCAGCAGTGGAGGACTAGCGGGAGGCCAGGGGAACATTCAGTACTTC | CASSGGLAGGQGNIQYF
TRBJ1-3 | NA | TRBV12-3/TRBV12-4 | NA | TGTGCCAGCAGCCGTGGACAGGGAAACACCATATATTTT | CASSRGQGNTIYF
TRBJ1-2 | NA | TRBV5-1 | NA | TGCGCCAGCAGCTTGTGGCTGAACTATGGCTACACCTTC | CASSLWLNYGYTF
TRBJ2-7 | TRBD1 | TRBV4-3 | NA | TGCGCCAGCAGCCAAGATCGGAGACAGGGGGGTGTCGAGCAGTACTTC | CASSQDRRQGGVEQYF
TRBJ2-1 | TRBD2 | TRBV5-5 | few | TGTGCCAGCAGCTTGGGAGGACTAGCGGGAGGCTCCTACAATGAGCAGTTCTTC | CASSLGGLAGGSYNEQFF
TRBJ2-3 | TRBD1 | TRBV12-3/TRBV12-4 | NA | TGTGCCAGCAGTTTAATCCGACAGGGCGCAGATACGCAGTATTTT | CASSLIRQGADTQYF
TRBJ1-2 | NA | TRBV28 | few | TGTGCCAGCAGGGGGGGGACCGGGTATGGCTATGGCTACACCTTC | CASRGGTGYGYGYTF
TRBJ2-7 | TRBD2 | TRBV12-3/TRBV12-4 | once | TGTGCCAGCAGTAGCGGGACTAGCGGGGCCTACGAGCAGTACTTC | CASSSGTSGAYEQYF
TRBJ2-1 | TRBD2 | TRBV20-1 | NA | TGCAGTGCTAGACTAGCGGGAGGGCGAGGGGAGCAGTTCTTC | CSARLAGGRGEQFF
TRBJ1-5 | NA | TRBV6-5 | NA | TGTGCCAGCAGGCTTTCAGGGTCGGGGAATCAGCCCCAGCATTTT | CASRLSGSGNQPQHF
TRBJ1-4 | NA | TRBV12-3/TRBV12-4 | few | TGTGCCAGCAGTTTCGGGTTCACGGCTGAAAAACTGTTTTTT | CASSFGFTAEKLFF
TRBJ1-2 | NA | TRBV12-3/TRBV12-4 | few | TGTGCCAGCAGTTTAGAAAGGGGTGTCTACACCTTC | CASSLERGVYTF
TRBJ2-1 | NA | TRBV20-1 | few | TGCAGTGCTAGAGTGGACCGTGACAATGAGCAGTTCTTC | CSARVDRDNEQFF
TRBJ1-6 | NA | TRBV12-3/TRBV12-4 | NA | TGTGCCAGCAGTCCCCCTATCCTCGGGAGATCACCCCTCCACTTT | CASSPPILGRSPLHF